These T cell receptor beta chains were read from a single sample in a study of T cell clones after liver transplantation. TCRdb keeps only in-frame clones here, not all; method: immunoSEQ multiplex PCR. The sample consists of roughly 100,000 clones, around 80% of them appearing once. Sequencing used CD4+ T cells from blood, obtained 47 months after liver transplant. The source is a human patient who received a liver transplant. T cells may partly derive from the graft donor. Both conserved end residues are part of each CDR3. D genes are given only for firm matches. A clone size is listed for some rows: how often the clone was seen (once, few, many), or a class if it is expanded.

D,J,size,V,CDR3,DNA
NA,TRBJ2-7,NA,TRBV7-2,CASSLGIFKYEQYF,TGTGCCAGCAGCTTAGGGATTTTTAAATACGAGCAGTACTTC
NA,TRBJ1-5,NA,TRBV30,CAWSLTGWRTKDSNQPQHF,TGTGCCTGGAGTTTAACAGGCTGGCGGACCAAAGATAGCAATCAGCCCCAGCATTTT
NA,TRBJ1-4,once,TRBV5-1,CASSSGQRANEKLFF,TGCGCCAGCAGCTCAGGACAGAGGGCTAATGAAAAACTGTTTTTT
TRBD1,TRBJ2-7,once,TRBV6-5,CASSRDRVDEQYF,TGTGCCAGCAGTCGGGACAGGGTAGACGAGCAGTACTTC
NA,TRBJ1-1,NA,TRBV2,CASSRERANTEAFF,TGTGCCAGCAGTCGGGAGAGAGCGAACACTGAAGCTTTCTTT
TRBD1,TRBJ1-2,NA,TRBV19,CASSIEAGQAFYGYTF,TGTGCCAGTAGTATAGAGGCCGGACAGGCCTTCTATGGCTACACCTTC
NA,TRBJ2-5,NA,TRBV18,CASSQGFQETQYF,TGTGCCAGCTCACAGGGATTCCAAGAGACCCAGTACTTC
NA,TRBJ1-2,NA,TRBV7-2,CASSQSNANYGYTF,TGTGCCAGCAGTCAATCAAACGCTAACTATGGCTACACCTTC
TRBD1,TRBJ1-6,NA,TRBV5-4,CASSLDRGGGSPLHF,TGTGCCAGCAGCTTGGACAGGGGGGGTGGTTCACCCCTCCACTTT
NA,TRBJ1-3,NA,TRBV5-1,CASSLDGLSGNTIYF,TGCGCCAGCAGCTTGGACGGACTCTCTGGAAACACCATATATTTT
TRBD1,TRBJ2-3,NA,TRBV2,CASSLQGLSTDTQYF,TGTGCCAGCAGTTTACAGGGGTTAAGCACAGATACGCAGTATTTT
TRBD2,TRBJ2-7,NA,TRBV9,CASSVDIREGYEQYF,TGTGCCAGCAGCGTAGATATCAGGGAGGGGTACGAGCAGTACTTC
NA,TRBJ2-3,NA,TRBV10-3,CAISGGTRTDTQYF,TGTGCCATCAGTGGGGGGACCAGAACAGATACGCAGTATTTT
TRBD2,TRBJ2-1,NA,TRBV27,CASSPGTSVRTYNEQFF,TGTGCCAGCAGCCCTGGGACTAGCGTAAGAACCTACAATGAGCAGTTCTTC
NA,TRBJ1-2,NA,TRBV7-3,CASSLKVPGVAYGYTF,TGTGCCAGCAGCTTAAAAGTCCCAGGTGTAGCCTATGGCTACACCTTC
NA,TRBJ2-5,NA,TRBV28,CASSSLEGRIQETQYF,TGTGCCAGCAGTTCCCTCGAGGGGCGGATCCAAGAGACCCAGTACTTC
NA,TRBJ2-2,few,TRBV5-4,CASSFRGRAGELFF,TGTGCCAGCAGCTTCAGGGGCAGGGCCGGGGAGCTGTTTTTT
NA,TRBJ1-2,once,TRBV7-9,CASSLDTNYGYTF,TGTGCCAGCAGCTTAGACACTAACTATGGCTACACCTTC
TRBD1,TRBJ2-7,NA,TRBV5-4,CASSLARDRAYEQYF,TGTGCCAGCAGCTTGGCGAGGGACAGGGCCTACGAGCAGTACTTC
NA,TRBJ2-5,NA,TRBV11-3,CASSVRVDETQYF,TGTGCCAGCAGCGTCAGGGTGGATGAGACCCAGTACTTC
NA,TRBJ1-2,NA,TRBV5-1,CASSLETLYGYTF,TGCGCCAGCAGCTTGGAAACTCTCTATGGCTACACCTTC
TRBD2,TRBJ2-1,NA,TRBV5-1,CASSSRLAGGKSNEQFF,TGCGCCAGCAGCTCTAGACTAGCGGGGGGCAAATCCAATGAGCAGTTCTTC
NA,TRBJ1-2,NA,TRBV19,CASSEARGNYGYTF,TGTGCCAGTAGTGAGGCCCGAGGTAACTATGGCTACACCTTC
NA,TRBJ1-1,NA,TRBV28,CASMAGTEAFF,TGTGCCAGCATGGCGGGAACTGAAGCTTTCTTT
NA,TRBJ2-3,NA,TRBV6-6,CASSYETPGARDTQYF,TGTGCCAGCAGTTATGAGACTCCGGGGGCGAGGGATACGCAGTATTTT
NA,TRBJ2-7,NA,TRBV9,CASSVAVQEGEQYF,TGTGCCAGCAGCGTAGCAGTGCAGGAGGGGGAGCAGTACTTC
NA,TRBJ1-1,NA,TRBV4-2,CASSQEPTVPTEAFF,TGTGCCAGCAGCCAAGAACCGACAGTTCCCACTGAAGCTTTCTTT
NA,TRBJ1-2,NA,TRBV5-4,CASSLRLGHSAGYGYTF,TGTGCCAGCAGCTTGCGGCTCGGCCACTCGGCGGGGTATGGCTACACCTTC
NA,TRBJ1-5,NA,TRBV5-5,CASSSFDTHLNQPQHF,TGTGCCAGCAGCTCATTTGACACACACCTGAACCAGCCCCAGCATTTT
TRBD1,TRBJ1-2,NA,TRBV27,CASRYTGGVRYGYTF,TGTGCCAGCAGGTACACAGGGGGCGTCCGCTATGGCTACACCTTC
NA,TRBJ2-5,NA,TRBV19,CASSVQEQETQYF,TGTGCCAGTAGTGTCCAGGAACAAGAGACCCAGTACTTC
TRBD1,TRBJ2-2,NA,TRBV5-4,CASSSDRGHHSF,TGTGCCAGCAGCTCGGACAGGGGTCACCACTCCTTT
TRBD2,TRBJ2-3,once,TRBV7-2,CASSISGGGTDTQYF,TGTGCCAGCAGCATTAGCGGGGGGGGCACAGATACGCAGTATTTT
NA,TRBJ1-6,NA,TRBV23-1,CASSQSLDVFVGRNTITSPLHF,TGCGCCAGCAGTCAATCATTGGATGTATTTGTAGGACGCAACACAATAACTTCACCCCTCCACTTT
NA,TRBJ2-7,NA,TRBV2,CASINNPTSYEQYF,TGTGCCAGCATAAATAACCCGACCTCCTACGAGCAGTACTTC
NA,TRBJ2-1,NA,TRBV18,CASSPRQQTNEQFF,TGTGCCAGCTCACCAAGGCAGCAAACCAATGAGCAGTTCTTC
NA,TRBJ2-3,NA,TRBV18,CASSPGTPAPTDTQYF,TGTGCCAGCTCACCAGGGACGCCGGCCCCCACAGATACGCAGTATTTT
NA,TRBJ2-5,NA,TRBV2,CASSPGQTPQETQYF,TGTGCCAGCAGTCCGGGACAAACTCCCCAAGAGACCCAGTACTTC
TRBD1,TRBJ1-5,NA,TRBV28,CASKKGRGVTPRNQPQHF,TGTGCCAGCAAAAAGGGCAGGGGGGTCACCCCCCGCAATCAGCCCCAGCATTTT
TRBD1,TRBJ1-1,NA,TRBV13,CASRYQGALNTEAFF,TGTGCCAGCAGATACCAGGGGGCACTGAACACTGAAGCTTTCTTT
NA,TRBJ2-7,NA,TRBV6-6,CASSLRYEQYF,TGTGCCAGCAGTCTTCGCTACGAGCAGTACTTC
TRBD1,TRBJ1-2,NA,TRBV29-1,CSGQGISGYTF,TGCAGCGGACAGGGGATCTCTGGCTACACCTTC
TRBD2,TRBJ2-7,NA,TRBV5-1,CASSLGLANSYEQYF,TGCGCCAGCAGCTTGGGACTAGCGAACTCCTACGAGCAGTACTTC
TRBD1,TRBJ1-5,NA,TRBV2,CASRGQGRQPQHF,TGTGCCAGCAGGGGACAGGGGCGTCAGCCCCAGCATTTT
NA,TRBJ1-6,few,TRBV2,CASRPEGYNSPLHF,TGTGCCAGCAGGCCGGAGGGCTATAATTCACCCCTCCACTTT
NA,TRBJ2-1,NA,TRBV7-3,CASSPHSGPYNEQFF,TGTGCCAGCAGCCCCCATAGCGGACCCTACAATGAGCAGTTCTTC
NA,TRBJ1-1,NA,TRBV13,CASLLKSGPPVNTEAFF,TGTGCCAGCTTGTTAAAGTCGGGACCCCCAGTGAACACTGAAGCTTTCTTT
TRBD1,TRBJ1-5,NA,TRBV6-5,CASSLTGGLQPQHF,TGTGCCAGCTCGTTGACAGGGGGTCTTCAGCCCCAGCATTTT
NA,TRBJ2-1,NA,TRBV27,CAISPSPGQTYNEQFF,TGTGCCATCTCCCCCTCCCCGGGACAAACCTACAATGAGCAGTTCTTC
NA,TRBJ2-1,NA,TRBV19,CASSPAGSLTKFF,TGTGCCAGTAGCCCAGCCGGGAGCCTGACGAAGTTCTTC
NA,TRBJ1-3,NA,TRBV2,CASKGTTGNTIYF,TGTGCCAGCAAGGGGACGACTGGAAACACCATATATTTT
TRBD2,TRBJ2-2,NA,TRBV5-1,CASSPSGVNTGELFF,TGCGCCAGCAGCCCCAGCGGGGTTAACACCGGGGAGCTGTTTTTT